Listed below are T cell receptor beta chains from one sample, sequenced in a study of vaccination effects on CD4 cells after COVID-19. The repertoire was sequenced with immunoSEQ multiplex PCR; TCRdb's copy has only in-frame clones and lacks some. The profile shows roughly 25,000 clones, about four fifths of them singletons. Their recognized antigens are unknown. The material was CD4+ T cells from PBMCs cultured with HCoV-NL63 spike peptides, obtained before COVID-19 vaccination. The origin of the receptors is a human donor who had a prior SARS-CoV-2 infection. CDR3s include the opening cysteine and the closing phenylalanine or tryptophan. Fields, in order: D gene, J gene, clone size, V gene, CDR3 protein, CDR3 DNA. A D gene is named only where the DNA matches it firmly. Size is stated for part of the rows, as once, few or many counts, or as a class when the clone is expanded.

>TRBD2|TRBJ2-7|NA|TRBV5-6
CASSLMGEGINEQYF
TGTGCCAGCAGCTTGATGGGGGAGGGAATCAACGAGCAGTACTTC
>TRBD2|TRBJ2-7|NA|TRBV3-1/TRBV3-2
CASSQDASGSLKQYF
TGTGCCAGCAGCCAAGACGCTAGCGGGAGTTTAAAGCAGTACTTC
>NA|TRBJ1-1|NA|TRBV5-4
CASSWWLVGLNTEAFF
TGTGCCAGCAGCTGGTGGTTGGTAGGACTAAACACTGAAGCTTTCTTT
>NA|TRBJ1-1|NA|TRBV6-5
CASSYSVPRVNTEAFF
TGTGCCAGCAGTTACTCGGTTCCGAGGGTTAACACTGAAGCTTTCTTT
>NA|TRBJ1-4|NA|TRBV29-1
CSVEDPSPGMGEKLFF
TGCAGCGTTGAAGATCCGAGTCCGGGGATGGGTGAAAAACTGTTTTTT
>NA|TRBJ2-7|NA|TRBV5-3
CARSSQATGQYF
TGTGCCAGAAGCTCACAAGCTACGGGGCAGTACTTC
>NA|TRBJ1-2|NA|TRBV7-2
CASSFGHTDYGYTF
TGTGCCAGCAGCTTCGGACATACGGACTATGGCTACACCTTC
>TRBD1|TRBJ1-5|few|TRBV6-2/TRBV6-3
CASSYSSGTGMQPQHF
TGTGCCAGCAGTTACTCTTCCGGGACAGGGATGCAGCCCCAGCATTTT
>NA|TRBJ2-7|few|TRBV5-1
CASSFEGSRYEQYF
TGCGCCAGCAGCTTCGAGGGCAGTCGGTACGAGCAGTACTTC
>TRBD2|TRBJ2-2|NA|TRBV19
CASSIEFFGGLAETVGELFF
TGTGCCAGTAGTATTGAGTTCTTCGGGGGACTAGCCGAGACGGTCGGGGAGCTGTTTTTT
>TRBD1|TRBJ2-1|NA|TRBV11-2
CASSLVNPGTGVFF
TGTGCCAGCAGCTTAGTTAACCCCGGGACAGGGGTCTTCTTC
>NA|TRBJ1-2|NA|TRBV3-1/TRBV3-2
CASSHNGRDYGYTF
TGTGCCAGCAGCCACAACGGCAGGGACTATGGCTACACCTTC
>TRBD1|TRBJ1-6|NA|TRBV11-3
CASSKTGGSHSSPLHF
TGTGCCAGCAGCAAGACAGGGGGCTCGCATAGTTCACCCCTCCACTTT
>TRBD1|TRBJ2-7|NA|TRBV12-3/TRBV12-4
CASSQDRAYEQYF
TGTGCCAGCAGTCAAGACAGGGCCTACGAGCAGTACTTC
>NA|TRBJ2-7|NA|TRBV18
CASSPSGLSYEQYF
TGTGCCAGCTCACCCTCAGGGTTATCCTACGAGCAGTACTTC
>NA|TRBJ1-3|once|TRBV6-5
CASSWGISGNTIYF
TGTGCCAGCAGTTGGGGGATCTCTGGAAACACCATATATTTT
>NA|TRBJ2-7|NA|TRBV5-6
CASTETGESSYEQYF
TGTGCCAGCACTGAGACGGGGGAGAGCTCCTACGAGCAGTACTTC
>NA|TRBJ2-5|few|TRBV3-1/TRBV3-2
CASSPFVSQETQYF
TGTGCCAGCAGCCCGTTTGTCAGCCAAGAGACCCAGTACTTC
>TRBD1|TRBJ1-2|NA|TRBV5-4
CASSHPSGGQFYGYTF
TGTGCCAGCAGCCACCCATCCGGGGGACAGTTCTATGGCTACACCTTC
>TRBD1|TRBJ2-4|NA|TRBV18
CASSPGQGSKNIQYF
TGTGCCAGCTCACCCGGACAGGGCTCCAAAAACATTCAGTACTTC
>TRBD1|TRBJ2-5|NA|TRBV2
CASSEATGVPETQYF
TGTGCCAGCAGTGAAGCAACAGGGGTTCCGGAGACCCAGTACTTC
>TRBD1|TRBJ1-3|once|TRBV28
CASSLWGTGPMGNTIYF
TGTGCCAGCAGTTTATGGGGGACAGGCCCTATGGGAAACACCATATATTTT
>NA|TRBJ2-1|NA|TRBV7-3
CASSLTGAGPEFF
TGTGCCAGCAGCTTAACAGGTGCAGGGCCCGAGTTCTTC
>NA|TRBJ2-5|NA|TRBV5-4
CASSPDNRGGETQYF
TGTGCCAGCAGCCCGGATAACAGGGGGGGGGAGACCCAGTACTTC
>NA|TRBJ2-1|once|TRBV5-1
CASSPMGSYNEQFF
TGCGCCAGCAGCCCGATGGGCAGCTACAATGAGCAGTTCTTC
>NA|TRBJ2-7|NA|TRBV18
CASSPPTPIEQYF
TGTGCCAGCTCACCCCCGACCCCTATCGAGCAGTACTTC
>TRBD1|TRBJ2-1|few|TRBV5-1
CASSLGQGIRGEQFF
TGCGCCAGCAGCTTGGGACAGGGGATTCGCGGTGAGCAGTTCTTC
>TRBD2|TRBJ2-3|NA|TRBV7-9
CASSLGNSGSPSTDTQYF
TGTGCCAGCAGCTTAGGGAATAGCGGGAGTCCAAGCACAGATACGCAGTATTTT
>NA|TRBJ2-5|NA|TRBV5-1
CASTDRVGGGGETQYF
TGCGCCAGCACAGACCGTGTGGGCGGGGGCGGGGAGACCCAGTACTTC
>TRBD1|TRBJ2-2|NA|TRBV5-6
CASSVTGFGNTGELFF
TGTGCCAGCAGCGTGACAGGGTTTGGTAACACCGGGGAGCTGTTTTTT
>NA|TRBJ2-7|NA|TRBV6-6
CASNPGQPYEQYF
TGTGCCAGCAATCCCGGACAGCCATACGAGCAGTACTTC
>NA|TRBJ1-5|few|TRBV2
CASSERAVSNQPQHF
TGTGCCAGCAGTGAGCGAGCGGTTAGCAATCAGCCCCAGCATTTT
>NA|TRBJ2-2|NA|TRBV7-2
CASSLDNTGELFF
TGTGCCAGCAGCTTAGACAACACCGGGGAGCTGTTTTTT
>NA|TRBJ1-1|NA|TRBV23-1
CASSQFHRSYTEAFF
TGCGCCAGCAGTCAATTCCACCGCAGTTACACTGAAGCTTTCTTT
>TRBD1|TRBJ1-1|NA|TRBV18
CASSPTRDRNTEAFF
TGTGCCAGCTCACCAACCCGGGACAGGAACACTGAAGCTTTCTTT
>NA|TRBJ2-1|NA|TRBV5-4
CASSLVNPDNEQFF
TGTGCCAGCAGCTTGGTCAACCCCGACAATGAGCAGTTCTTC
>TRBD2|TRBJ2-3|NA|TRBV18
CASSPSSGSTDTQYF
TGTGCCAGCTCACCCTCTAGCGGGAGCACAGATACGCAGTATTTT
>NA|TRBJ2-4|NA|TRBV28
CASSLSRVAKNIQYF
TGTGCCAGCAGTTTATCCCGGGTAGCCAAAAACATTCAGTACTTC
>TRBD1|TRBJ2-1|NA|TRBV30
CAWSWDRGLISYNEQFF
TGTGCCTGGAGTTGGGACAGGGGGCTAATCTCCTACAATGAGCAGTTCTTC
>TRBD2|TRBJ2-7|NA|TRBV7-2
CASSQTSGRSYEQYF
TGTGCCAGCAGCCAGACTAGCGGGCGGTCCTACGAGCAGTACTTC
>TRBD2|TRBJ2-1|NA|TRBV7-9
CASSLALGLAVSNEQFF
TGTGCCAGCAGCTTAGCGCTAGGACTAGCGGTCTCTAATGAGCAGTTCTTC
>NA|TRBJ2-1|NA|TRBV4-2
CASSQEGANEQFF
TGTGCCAGCAGCCAGGAGGGGGCCAATGAGCAGTTCTTC
>TRBD1|TRBJ1-1|NA|TRBV5-1
CASSFGTGGKAFF
TGCGCCAGCAGCTTCGGGACAGGAGGGAAAGCTTTCTTT
>NA|TRBJ1-4|NA|TRBV19
CASSNYRDPGGKLFF
TGTGCCAGTAGTAACTACCGGGACCCTGGGGGAAAACTGTTTTTT
>TRBD1|TRBJ1-5|NA|TRBV7-8
CASSLAYRGTLSNQPQHF
TGTGCCAGCAGCTTAGCGTACAGGGGGACGTTGAGCAATCAGCCCCAGCATTTT
>TRBD1|TRBJ1-6|few|TRBV4-2
CASSQGGTDDNSPLHF
TGTGCCAGCAGCCAAGGTGGGACAGATGACAATTCACCCCTCCACTTT
>NA|TRBJ2-7|NA|TRBV30
CAWSRAPGGYEQYF
TGTGCCTGGAGTAGAGCCCCCGGGGGTTACGAGCAGTACTTC
>NA|TRBJ1-5|NA|TRBV27
CASSQTSTTSDRYNQPQHF
TGTGCCAGCAGTCAAACCAGTACCACCTCGGACAGATACAATCAGCCCCAGCATTTT
>TRBD1|TRBJ2-7|NA|TRBV28
CASSLGGQGDHEQYF
TGTGCCAGCAGTCTCGGGGGACAGGGGGACCACGAGCAGTACTTC
>TRBD1|TRBJ2-2|NA|TRBV6-5
CASRAGQGSPGELFF
TGTGCCAGCAGAGCGGGACAGGGGTCTCCCGGGGAGCTGTTTTTT
>NA|TRBJ2-4|NA|TRBV6-6
CASSSPPAKNIQYF
TGTGCCAGCAGTTCCCCTCCAGCCAAAAACATTCAGTACTTC
>TRBD1|TRBJ2-7|NA|TRBV30
CAWSLRDRTYEQYF
TGTGCCTGGTCTCTACGGGACAGAACCTACGAGCAGTACTTC
>NA|TRBJ1-5|NA|TRBV7-9
CASSLGQLRSPQHF
TGTGCCAGCAGCTTAGGTCAACTCCGAAGCCCCCAGCATTTT
>NA|TRBJ1-1|NA|TRBV2
CASSDSKGLNTEAFF
TGTGCCAGCAGTGATAGTAAGGGATTGAACACTGAAGCTTTCTTT